This T cell receptor (beta chain) was obtained from a study of control samples from healthy donors and cancer patients. CDR3 length: 17 residues. TCRdb's copy holds only in-frame clones and misses some; the assay was immunoSEQ multiplex PCR. The sample holds about 140,000 clones; around nine tenths are singletons and the top ten take 10% to 12%. This receptor was obtained from a man aged 25 to 45 in good health. This sequence joins TRBV21-1 and TRBJ2-1; TRBD2 is taken as the D call from the table, unchecked against the DNA. TRBV21-1 corresponds to a pseudogene. The specimen sequenced was blood. This CDR3 reads CASSRLAGQSSYNEQFF. The CDR3 coding sequence is TGTGCCAGCAGCCGGCTAGCGGGACAGAGCTCCTACAATGAGCAGTTCTTC.